Reported below is one TCR beta chain. There is no known antigen for this receptor. It has no much larger one-base neighbor in the sample; base qualities were not kept. TCRbeta CDR3 regions were amplified from genomic DNA using the immunoSEQ Assay, a bias-controlled multiplex PCR. On the study's bioinformatics: The number of nucleated cells in each sample was estimated from the amplification of reference gene primers within the assay. Sequence reads were collapsed and filtered to measure the absolute abundance of every unique TCRbeta CDR3 rearrangement. Productive Simpson clonality was computed per sample as the square root of Simpson's diversity index over productive rearrangements. In TCRdb, the immuneACCESS table is reduced to in-frame sequences with V and J assigned. These tables do not hold every clone; where another copy was compared, an unresolved V gene accounts for under half, and the others remain unexplained. Clone size and the V and J calls come from that table; the DNA yielded D and trimming. Across this sample there are roughly 380,000 clones, with approximately 89% seen only once. The top ten clonotypes cover around 1.3% of the sample.

Participants in the prospective study were aged roughly 18 to 95 years, lived in 20 to 25 United States geographic areas, and enrolled through a virtual design. To assign participants to cohorts, the prospective study relied on clinical history that participants themselves reported in a screening survey and a study questionnaire. ImmuneRACE Cohort 3 recovered participants were defined by two consecutive negative NP/OP PCR tests, healthcare professional clearance, or symptom resolution. Mobile phlebotomists in the prospective study collected whole blood, serum and a nasopharyngeal or oropharyngeal swab from every participant. Over a roughly two-month period, participants in the prospective study had the option of providing additional blood draws and questionnaires. Before DNA extraction, blood samples from the prospective study were shipped at room temperature or frozen. This sample is drawn from a study of blood T cell repertoires in COVID-19 (dated by TCRdb to the early 2020s). About the investigation overall: Samples covering the acute and convalescent phases of COVID-19 were provided by collaborators in the United States, Italy and Spain. The material from the prospective study consisted of cDNA or gDNA derived from T cells, B-cell-depleted T cells, or PBMCs. Deeply sampled blood TCRbeta repertoires from subjects exposed to, actively infected with, or recovered from COVID-19 were included in the dataset. A freely available public database, intended as a resource for researchers studying the immune response to SARS-CoV-2, is where the repertoires were released. The samples were drawn from two sources: the first 160 participants of the ongoing ImmuneRACE study, and 1,200 or so subjects contributed by 6 global collaborators. A de-identified subject ID, COVID-19 status, age in years and sex were almost always included in the sample metadata. Where available, HLA class I and class II types were taken from metadata supplied by the sample provider and were not determined by assay-based typing.

What the work shows at the level of the full study, not this receptor alone: Clinical and demographic metadata were provided uncurated, with the amount varying by source and participant.

CDR1 and CDR2 are drawn from the germline V gene (reference sequence): SEHNR, FQNEAQ. The CDR3 contains 15 residues, cysteine and phenylalanine counted. Only the CDR3 DNA stays, 45 bases, in frame from base 1. At the junction V is shortened by 4 bases and J by 2 bases, with 14 bases in between. The V and J segments used are TRBV7-9 and TRBJ1-2, and the D gene may be TRBD1, 5 bases matching. The receptor comes from a young man who had recovered from COVID-19. Material for sequencing was PBMCs or T cells enriched from blood (not recorded which). The DNA reads TGTGCCAGCAGCTCCCCGGGGGACCTCAACTATGGCTACACCTTC. This yields the protein CASSSPGDLNYGYTF.